Listed below are T cell receptor beta chains from one sample, sequenced in a study of cytomegalovirus exposure and HLA in healthy donors. Clones were read by immunoSEQ multiplex PCR, and TCRdb kept only the in-frame ones, dropping some. The table records about 160,000 clones, approximately 81% of them present only once. The source material was PBMCs. The receptors were gathered from a man between 18 and 35 years old in good health and CMV-seronegative. CDR3s include the opening cysteine and the closing phenylalanine or tryptophan. Each record gives: clone size, V gene, J gene, D gene, CDR3 DNA, CDR3 protein. A D gene is named only where the DNA matches it firmly. Some rows have no size entry. The others give once, few or many, or a class for an expanded clone.

few,TRBV10-1,TRBJ2-5,-,TGCGCCAGCACGCGGGGCCAGGGAGAGACCCAGTACTTC,CASTRGQGETQYF
-,TRBV2,TRBJ1-3,-,TGTGCCAGCAGGTCCCGGGACGGGGGAGGAAACACCATATATTTT,CASRSRDGGGNTIYF
-,TRBV25-1,TRBJ2-1,TRBD2,TGTGCCAGCAGCTCTTTTGGGACTAGCGGGAGGGCCTACAATGAGCAGTTCTTC,CASSSFGTSGRAYNEQFF
-,TRBV28,TRBJ1-5,-,TGTGCCAGCAGTTTGGGCGGGGGGCCCCATCAGCCCCAGCATTTT,CASSLGGGPHQPQHF
-,TRBV13,TRBJ1-2,-,TGTGCCAGCAGCTTAGTCGGGGTAAACGGCTACACCTTC,CASSLVGVNGYTF
-,TRBV13,TRBJ2-1,TRBD2,TGTGCCAGCAGCCAAATGGAACTAGCGGGGGACAATGAGCAGTTCTTC,CASSQMELAGDNEQFF
-,TRBV7-9,TRBJ2-1,TRBD2,TGTTCCAGCAGCTCCCCACTAGCGGGGGACGATGGGGAGCAGTTCTTC,CSSSSPLAGDDGEQFF
-,TRBV7-8,TRBJ2-7,TRBD2,TGTGCCAGCAGCTTAACTAGCGGGAGGGCCTTTTTATACGAGCAGTACTTC,CASSLTSGRAFLYEQYF
-,TRBV13,TRBJ2-7,-,TGTGCCAGCAGCCCAGCGTATAGGACAGTTTCACTTTTTTCCTACGAGCAGTACTTC,CASSPAYRTVSLFSYEQYF
-,TRBV19,TRBJ2-6,-,TGTGCCAGTCCCTCCTCGGGCTCTGGGGCCAACGTCCTGACTTTC,CASPSSGSGANVLTF
-,TRBV5-1,TRBJ2-7,TRBD1,TGCGCCAGCTCCGGGACAGGGGACTACGAGCAGTACTTC,CASSGTGDYEQYF
-,TRBV6-5,TRBJ1-2,TRBD1,TGTGCCAGCAGTTACTCGACAGGGGAGGGAGGCTACACCTTC,CASSYSTGEGGYTF